This T cell receptor (beta chain) was observed in a study of radiation and T cells in renal cell carcinoma. The method was immunoSEQ multiplex PCR; TCRdb's version includes in-frame clones alone and lacks a portion of them. The sample holds tens of thousands of clones; about 82% are singletons and the top ten take roughly 30%. Study-wide findings and caveats: Pretreatment tumor biopsies were lacking, so baseline clonotypes are unknown.

About this clone itself: The antigen is not known.

CDR3 length: 13 residues. V lost 5 bases, J lost 0 bases, and 7 bases lay in between. Germline V CDR1 and CDR2: GTSNPN, SVGIG (reference sequence). The time point here: blood 4 weeks post-SBRT, at nephrectomy. The treatment is: 15 Gy SBRT to primary tumor, nephrectomy 4 weeks later. Nephrectomy followed 15 Gy stereotactic body radiation by 4 weeks. Radiation-treated patients gave blood at baseline, week 2 and week 4. This material consisted of blood, taken from a patient whose treatment included radiotherapy and nephrectomy. The clonotype originates from a woman in her 70s with renal cell carcinoma. The chain recombines TRBV30 with TRBJ1-4; D is uncertain. This CDR3 reads CAWGPATNEKLFF. As DNA, the CDR3 is TGTGCCTGGGGACCCGCAACTAATGAAAAACTGTTTTTT. The variable domain in full, completed from reference TRBV30 and TRBJ1-4, reads SQTIHQWPATLVQPVGSPLSLECTVEGTSNPNLYWYRQAAGRGLQLLFYSVGIGQISSEVPQNLSASRPQDRQFILSSKKLLLSDSGFYLCAWGPATNEKLFFGSGTQLSVL.